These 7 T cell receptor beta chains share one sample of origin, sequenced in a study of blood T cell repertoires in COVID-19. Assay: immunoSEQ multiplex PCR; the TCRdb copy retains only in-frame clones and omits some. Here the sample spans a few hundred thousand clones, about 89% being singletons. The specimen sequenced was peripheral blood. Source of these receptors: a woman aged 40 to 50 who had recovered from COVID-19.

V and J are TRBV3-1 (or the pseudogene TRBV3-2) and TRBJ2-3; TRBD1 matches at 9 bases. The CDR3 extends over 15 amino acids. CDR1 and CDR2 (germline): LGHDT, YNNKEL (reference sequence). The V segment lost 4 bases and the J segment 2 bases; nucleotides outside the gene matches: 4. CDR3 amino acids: CASSLTGGLTDTQYF. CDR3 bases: TGTGCCAGCAGCCTGACAGGGGGTCTCACAGATACGCAGTATTTT.

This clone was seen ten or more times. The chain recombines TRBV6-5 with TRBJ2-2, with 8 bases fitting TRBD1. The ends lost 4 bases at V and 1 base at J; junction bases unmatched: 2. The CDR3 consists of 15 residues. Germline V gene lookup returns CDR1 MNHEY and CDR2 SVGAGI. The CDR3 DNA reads TGTGCCAGCAGTTTAGGGACAGGGAACACCGGGGAGCTGTTTTTT. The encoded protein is CASSLGTGNTGELFF.

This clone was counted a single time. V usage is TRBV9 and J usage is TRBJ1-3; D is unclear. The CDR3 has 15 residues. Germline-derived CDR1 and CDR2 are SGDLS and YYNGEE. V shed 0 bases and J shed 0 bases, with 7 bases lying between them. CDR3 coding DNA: TGTGCCAGCAGCGTAGGAGGCGGCTCTGGAAACACCATATATTTT. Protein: CASSVGGGSGNTIYF.

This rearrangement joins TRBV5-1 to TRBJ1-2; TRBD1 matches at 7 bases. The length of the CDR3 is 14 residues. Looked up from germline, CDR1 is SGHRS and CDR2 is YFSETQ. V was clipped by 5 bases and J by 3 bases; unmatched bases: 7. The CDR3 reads CASRETGMDYGYTF. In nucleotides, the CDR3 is TGCGCCAGCAGGGAGACAGGGATGGACTATGGCTACACCTTC.

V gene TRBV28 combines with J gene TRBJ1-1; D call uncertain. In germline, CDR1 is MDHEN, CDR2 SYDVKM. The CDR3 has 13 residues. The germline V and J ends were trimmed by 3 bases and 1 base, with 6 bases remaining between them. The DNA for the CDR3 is TGTGCCAGCAGTTTTAGTCGGAACACTGAAGCTTTCTTT. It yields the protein CASSFSRNTEAFF.

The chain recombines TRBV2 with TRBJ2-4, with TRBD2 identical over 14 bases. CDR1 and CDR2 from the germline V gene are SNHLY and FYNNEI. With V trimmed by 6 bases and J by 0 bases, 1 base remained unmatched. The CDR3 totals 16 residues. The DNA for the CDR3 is TGTGCCAGCAGGGGACTAGCGGGAGTAGCCAAAAACATTCAGTACTTC. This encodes CASRGLAGVAKNIQYF.

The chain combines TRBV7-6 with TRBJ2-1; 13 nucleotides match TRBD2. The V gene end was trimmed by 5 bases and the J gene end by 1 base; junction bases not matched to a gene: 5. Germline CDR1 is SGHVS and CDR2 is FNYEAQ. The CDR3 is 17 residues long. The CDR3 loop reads CASSPLLAGGSYNEQFF. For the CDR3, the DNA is TGTGCCAGCAGCCCCTTACTAGCGGGAGGGTCCTACAATGAGCAGTTCTTC.